This entry lists 20 T cell receptor beta chains sequenced from one sample in a study of blood T cell repertoires in COVID-19. Profiling relied on immunoSEQ multiplex PCR, and the TCRdb table lists in-frame clones only, not all of them. The sample holds roughly 300,000 clones, approximately 89% seen once. Sequenced: peripheral blood. These receptors were taken from a woman aged 30 to 39 with COVID-19, enrolled during active disease.

The chain joins TRBV13 to TRBJ2-1; 14 nucleotides agree with TRBD2. CDR3 length: 18 residues. V shed 6 bases and J 5 bases; nucleotides not matched to a gene: 12. Germline lookup yields CDR1 PRHDT and CDR2 FYEKMQ (reference sequence). Here the CDR3 reads CASRGTSGGDNWDNEQFF. CDR3 nucleotides: TGTGCCAGCAGGGGGACTAGCGGGGGAGACAATTGGGACAATGAGCAGTTCTTC. The complete variable domain, with remaining parts taken from reference TRBV13 and TRBJ2-1, reads AAGVIQSPRHLIKEKRETATLKCYPIPRHDTVYWYQQGPGQDPQFLISFYEKMQSDKGSIPDRFSAQQFSDYHSELNMSSLELGDSALYFCASRGTSGGDNWDNEQFFGPGTRLTVL.

This chain links TRBV7-2 with TRBJ1-1, with a weak D call TRBD1 (6 bases). The CDR3 has 15 amino acids. V dropped 5 bases and J dropped 0 bases, with 13 bases sitting between them. Looked up from germline, CDR1 is SGHTA and CDR2 is FQGNSA. DNA for the CDR3: TGTGCCAGCAGCCCATCTGGACAGCTGAACACTGAAGCTTTCTTT. It is translated as CASSPSGQLNTEAFF.

CDR3 sequence reads: CASSLLGAGETQYF. CDR3 nucleotides: TGTGCCAGCAGCTTACTGGGGGCCGGAGAGACCCAGTACTTC. This rearrangement joins TRBV11-3 to TRBJ2-5; D may be TRBD1 (6 bases). V dropped 2 bases and J dropped 4 bases, with 11 bases sitting between them. CDR3 length: 14 residues. CDR1 SGHNT and CDR2 YENEEA come from the germline V gene. The variable domain in full, completed from reference TRBV11-3 and TRBJ2-5, reads EAGVVQSPRYKIIEKKQPVAFWCNPISGHNTLYWYLQNLGQGPELLIRYENEEAVDDSQLPKDRFSAERLKGVDSTLKIQPAELGDSAVYLCASSLLGAGETQYFGPGTRLLVL.

The table lists this clone with a few counts. The chain links TRBV4-2 to TRBJ2-1; 12 nucleotides align to TRBD2. This CDR3 comprises 16 residues. V was pared by 0 bases and J by 10 bases, with 7 bases of the junction left unmatched. CDR1 is LGHNA and CDR2 is YNFKEQ in the germline V gene. This chain's CDR3 is CASSQDASGGAAEQFF. CDR3 sequence (DNA): TGTGCCAGCAGCCAAGACGCTAGCGGGGGGGCCGCGGAGCAGTTCTTC.

With regard to this clone: In the same sample, other DNA sequences code for this CDR3. The chain has TRBV28 and TRBJ1-1; D remains ambiguous. The CDR3 sequence is 14 residues long. The V end was cut by 6 bases, the J end by 0 bases, with 11 bases between. The germline V gene has CDR1 MDHEN and CDR2 SYDVKM. As DNA, the CDR3 is TGTGCCAGCAGCCTGGGGAGGGTGAACACTGAAGCTTTCTTT. Translated: CASSLGRVNTEAFF.

The chain links TRBV5-1 to TRBJ2-5, with 14 nucleotides matching TRBD2. J gave up 0 bases and V 0 bases, and 4 bases lay outside the gene matches. This CDR3 has 18 residues. The V gene's germline CDR1 is SGHRS and CDR2 YFSETQ. DNA of the CDR3: TGCGCCAGCAGCTTGGGCGGACTAGCGGGGGGCTACCAAGAGACCCAGTACTTC. This codes for CASSLGGLAGGYQETQYF.

CDR3 region: CASSEGGQSGVYTF. The DNA of the CDR3 is TGTGCCAGCAGCGAGGGGGGACAGAGCGGAGTCTACACCTTC. The gene calls are TRBV9 and TRBJ1-2; 7 positions agree with TRBD1. Germline CDR1 and CDR2: SGDLS and YYNGEE. With 3 bases clipped from V and 10 bases from J, the junction kept 12 bases outside the gene matches. This CDR3 region has 14 residues.

The V gene is TRBV19, the J gene TRBJ1-1, with D perhaps TRBD1 (5 bases). V lost 4 bases and J lost 3, with 12 bases in between. CDR3 length: 14 amino acids. CDR1 is LNHDA, CDR2 SQIVND, per germline (reference sequence). The CDR3 sequence: CASSSRPGDTEAFF. CDR3 DNA: TGTGCCAGTAGTAGCCGACCGGGGGACACTGAAGCTTTCTTT. Looking up the rest from reference TRBV19 and TRBJ1-1 gives the full variable domain: DGGITQSPKYLFRKEGQNVTLSCEQNLNHDAMYWYRQDPGQGLRLIYYSQIVNDFQKGDIAEGYSVSREKKESFPLTVTSAQKNPTAFYLCASSSRPGDTEAFFGQGTRLTVV.

The V call is TRBV12-3 or TRBV12-4, the J call TRBJ1-2; D might be TRBD1 (5 bases). The CDR3 has 12 residues. Trimming took off 10 bases at V and 3 bases at J, with 12 bases between the two ends. The CDR3: CATTGGDYGYTF. For the CDR3, the DNA is TGTGCCACCACGGGGGGGGACTATGGCTACACCTTC.

This chain connects TRBV7-2 to TRBJ1-5; TRBD1 matches at 8 bases. The CDR3 is 14 residues long. Germline loops: CDR1 SGHTA, CDR2 FQGNSA. V lost 5 bases, J lost 2 bases, and 2 bases stayed unmatched. Here the CDR3 reads CASSQDRGNQPQHF. The DNA of the CDR3 is TGTGCCAGCAGCCAGGACAGGGGCAATCAGCCCCAGCATTTT.

The chain carries TRBV5-6 and TRBJ1-5, with a weak D call TRBD1 (6 bases). The germline V gene has CDR1 SGHDT and CDR2 YYEEEE. CDR3 length equals 18 residues. Trimming cost V 4 bases and J 4 bases, with 24 bases left between them. Here the CDR3 reads CASSLTQGSFGGNQPQHF. In nucleotides, the CDR3 is TGTGCCAGCAGCCTGACACAGGGAAGTTTTGGTGGTAATCAGCCCCAGCATTTT.

This rearrangement joins TRBV7-3 to TRBJ2-2, with 12 bases aligning to TRBD2. Per the germline V gene, CDR1 is SGHTA and CDR2 is FQGTGA. J was trimmed by 8 bases and V by 4 bases; bases with no gene match: 5. The CDR3 runs 15 residues. DNA of the CDR3: TGTGCCAGCAGCTCCCTAGCGGGGGGGATTGGGGAGCTGTTTTTT. This gives the protein CASSSLAGGIGELFF.

The chain is built from TRBV3-1 (or the pseudogene TRBV3-2) and TRBJ1-3, with 9 bases fitting TRBD1. Germline assignment: CDR1 LGHDT and CDR2 YNNKEL (reference sequence). After removal of 6 bases from V and 2 bases from J, the junction contained 5 bases not matched to a gene. The CDR3 contains 15 residues. CDR3 amino acids: CASSRDRVAGNTIYF. CDR3 nucleotide sequence: TGTGCCAGCAGTCGGGACAGGGTGGCTGGAAACACCATATATTTT.

V usage is TRBV10-1 and J usage is TRBJ1-3, with D perhaps TRBD1 (5 bases). Germline V gives CDR1 WNHNN, CDR2 SYGVQD (reference sequence). Between the trimmed V and J ends, which lost 4 bases and 4 bases, there was a span of 11 bases. This CDR3 is built from 14 residues. This CDR3 is CASSAIGVGNTIYF. CDR3 DNA: TGCGCCAGCAGTGCAATAGGGGTGGGAAACACCATATATTTT.

This chain uses TRBV18 with TRBJ1-2, with no clear D. The V gene's germline CDR1 is KGHSH and CDR2 LQKENI. The CDR3 runs to 12 residues. Trimming took 3 bases from V and 5 from J, leaving 7 bases between them. The CDR3 bases are TGTGCCAGCTCACCGAGCGATTATGGCTACACCTTC. This sequence encodes CASSPSDYGYTF.

The chain combines TRBV6-5 with TRBJ1-1; no reliable D call. CDR3 length: 15 amino acids. Per the germline V gene, CDR1 is MNHEY and CDR2 is SVGAGI. V lost 0 bases and J 0 bases, leaving 8 bases between the germline ends. The CDR3 region has the DNA TGTGCCAGCAGTTACTCGGTCGGGATGAACACTGAAGCTTTCTTT. Amino acid sequence: CASSYSVGMNTEAFF.

This clone has only a few counts. The chain employs TRBV5-4 and TRBJ1-6; D might be TRBD1 (5 bases). Germline lookup yields CDR1 SGHNT and CDR2 YYREEE (reference sequence). The V and J ends lost 0 bases and 9 bases respectively, with 13 bases between them. This CDR3 comprises 15 residues. The CDR3 DNA is TGTGCCAGCAGCTTGGTTCAGGGAATCAGTTCACCCCTCCACTTT. This sequence encodes CASSLVQGISSPLHF.

This clone has a single count. The chain has TRBV24-1 and TRBJ2-2; 9 nucleotides agree with TRBD1. CDR3 length: 16 amino acids. Germline loops: CDR1 KGHDR, CDR2 SFDVKD. Trimming cost V 4 bases and J 7 bases; bases outside gene matches: 9. The CDR3 loop reads CATSDAPGQGYGELFF. The CDR3 DNA follows: TGTGCCACCAGTGACGCTCCGGGACAGGGTTACGGGGAGCTGTTTTTT.

This chain joins TRBV5-4 and TRBJ2-5, with 7 bases lining up with TRBD2. The CDR3 sequence is 16 residues long. V lost 3 bases to trimming and J lost 5 bases; unmatched junction nucleotides: 13. The germline V gene has CDR1 SGHNT and CDR2 YYREEE (reference sequence). The CDR3, as DNA: TGTGCCAGCAGCTCTAACGATAAAGCGGGGAGGGAGACCCAGTACTTC. Protein product: CASSSNDKAGRETQYF. The full variable domain, rest sourced from reference TRBV5-4 and TRBJ2-5, is ETGVTQSPTHLIKTRGQQVTLRCSSQSGHNTVSWYQQALGQGPQFIFQYYREEENGRGNFPPRFSGLQFPNYSSELNVNALELDDSALYLCASSSNDKAGRETQYFGPGTRLLVL.

CDR3 nucleotides: TGTGCCAGCAGCCAGCCAACAGGGGGCGAGGACTATGGCTACACCTTC. This sequence encodes CASSQPTGGEDYGYTF. The gene calls are TRBV16 and TRBJ1-2; 9 nucleotides agree with TRBD1. Germline trimming cut 3 bases from V and 3 bases from J; bases unmatched to any gene: 8. Germline V gene data show CDR1 as KGHSY and CDR2 as FQNENV. The CDR3 consists of 16 residues.